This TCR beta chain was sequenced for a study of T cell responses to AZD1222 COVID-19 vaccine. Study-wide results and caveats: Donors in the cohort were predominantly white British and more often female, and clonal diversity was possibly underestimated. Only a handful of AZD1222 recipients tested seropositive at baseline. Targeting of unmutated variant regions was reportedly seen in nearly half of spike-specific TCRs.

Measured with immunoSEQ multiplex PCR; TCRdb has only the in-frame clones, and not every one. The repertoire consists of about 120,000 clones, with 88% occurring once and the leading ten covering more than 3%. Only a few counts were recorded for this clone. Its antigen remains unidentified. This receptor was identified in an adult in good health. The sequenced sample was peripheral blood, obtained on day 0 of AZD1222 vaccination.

CDR3 sequence (DNA): TGTGCCAGCAGCCCAATAGGGCCATCGTACCCCTACGAGCAGTACTTC. Encoded protein: CASSPIGPSYPYEQYF. The rearrangement joins TRBV7-9 to TRBJ2-7; D not resolved. V lost 5 bases to trimming and J lost 2 bases, with 19 bases between them. Germline CDR1 is SEHNR and CDR2 is FQNEAQ (reference sequence). The CDR3 has 16 residues.